A single sample gave rise to the 10 T cell receptor beta chains below, sequenced in a study of cytomegalovirus exposure and HLA in healthy donors. Clones were sequenced by immunoSEQ multiplex PCR, and TCRdb holds only the in-frame ones, with some missing. This sample has some 130,000 clones; 75% to 90% occur once, and the top ten carry 0.95% to 1.5%. Sequencing was performed on PBMCs. These receptor sequences come from a woman aged 18 to 35 in good health and CMV-seronegative.

V gene TRBV11-2 combines with J gene TRBJ1-2; D is unclear. Germline assignment: CDR1 SGHAT and CDR2 FQNNGV. The V end was cut by 5 bases, the J end by 2 bases, with 6 bases between. The CDR3 runs to 12 residues. CDR3 sequence (DNA): TGTGCCAGCAGCGGAGAGAACTATGGCTACACCTTC. Translation: CASSGENYGYTF.

The chain employs TRBV2 and TRBJ2-3, with 8 bases that match TRBD1. The CDR3 totals 14 residues. Germline CDR1 reads SNHLY; CDR2 reads FYNNEI. V lost 4 bases and J lost 8; bases outside the gene matches: 8. The CDR3 coding sequence is TGTGCCAGCAGTGGAGGCAGGGGGCGAGGTACGCAGTATTTT. Amino acid sequence: CASSGGRGRGTQYF.

The chain carries TRBV15 and TRBJ1-5; 10 bases match TRBD1. J lost 5 bases, V lost 5 bases, and 0 bases had no gene match. The CDR3 spans 13 residues. Germline CDR1 and CDR2: LNHNV and YYDKDF (reference sequence). Written as DNA, the CDR3 is TGTGCCACCAGCGGGACAGGGGATCAGCCCCAGCATTTT. Encoded protein: CATSGTGDQPQHF.

V gene TRBV2 combines with J gene TRBJ2-1; 12 bases match TRBD2. There are 15 residues in the CDR3. V lost 5 bases to trimming and J lost 5 bases; unmatched junction nucleotides: 4. CDR1 SNHLY and CDR2 FYNNEI come from the germline V gene. The CDR3 nucleotides read TGTGCCAGCAGTCAGACTAGCGGGGGTAACAATGAGCAGTTCTTC. Encoded protein: CASSQTSGGNNEQFF.

A single count supports this clone. The chain combines TRBV9 with TRBJ2-2; D perhaps matches TRBD1 (6 bases). CDR1 is SGDLS, CDR2 YYNGEE, per germline. V lost 0 bases and J 3 bases, leaving 21 bases between the germline ends. The CDR3 covers 19 residues. The chain's CDR3 is CASSVGWGNRELHTGELFF. The CDR3 coding sequence is TGTGCCAGCAGCGTAGGGTGGGGCAACAGGGAATTGCACACCGGGGAGCTGTTTTTT.

In this sample, this clone turned up a few times. The chain couples TRBV19 to TRBJ1-6; 9 nucleotides line up with TRBD1. There are 14 residues in the CDR3. Germline V gene sequence: CDR1 LNHDA, CDR2 SQIVND (reference sequence). The V segment lost 9 bases and the J segment 11 bases; nucleotides outside the gene matches: 11. CDR3 sequence: CASRDREDGPPLHF. The DNA of the CDR3 is TGTGCCAGCCGGGACAGGGAGGATGGTCCACCCCTCCACTTT.

Points on this clone: A single base separates this from a much larger clone, so it may be a read error. V usage is TRBV6-1 and J usage is TRBJ1-6, with D unresolved. Germline CDR1 MNHNS, CDR2 SASEGT. The CDR3 covers 13 residues. Between the trimmed V and J ends, which lost 3 bases and 7 bases, there was a span of 7 bases. CDR3 in amino acids: CASSERENSPLHF. DNA for the CDR3: TGTGCCAGCAGTGAGCGGGAAAATTCACCCCTCCACTTT.

The rearrangement uses TRBV19 and TRBJ1-1; 8 bases match TRBD1. Germline lookup yields CDR1 LNHDA and CDR2 SQIVND (reference sequence). J lost 1 base, V lost 5 bases, and 3 bases had no gene match. This CDR3 region has 14 residues. The DNA for the CDR3 is TGTGCCAGTAGTGTCGGACAGGGGAACACTGAAGCTTTCTTT. Its protein product is CASSVGQGNTEAFF.

This sequence joins TRBV4-1 and TRBJ2-3, with TRBD1 matching 8 bases. The CDR3 loop spans 14 amino acids. Germline CDR1 and CDR2: MGHRA and YSYEKL. Trimming took 4 bases from V and 3 from J; bases not matched to a gene: 3. The CDR3 region has the DNA TGCGCCAGCAGCCTCCGGGACAGGACAGATACGCAGTATTTT. This encodes CASSLRDRTDTQYF.

The rearrangement links TRBV10-3 to TRBJ2-6; perhaps TRBD1 as D (6 bases). The CDR3 is 17 residues long. Germline values: CDR1 ENHRY, CDR2 SYGVKD. Between the trimmed V and J ends, which lost 5 bases and 3 bases, there was a span of 17 bases. Written as DNA, the CDR3 is TGTGCCATCAGTCCACAGGGCATTTCCTTTGGGGCCAACGTCCTGACTTTC. Protein product: CAISPQGISFGANVLTF.